The T cell receptor (beta chain) described here comes from a study of shared clonotypes between healthy human individuals. Overall study: Per donor, three plates held CD4 naive cells, three held CD4 memory, two held CD8 naive and one held CD8 memory. Study outcomes and limitations: For sorted subsets, rarefaction showed incomplete sequencing despite large depth.

Naive-designated CD8 cells lacked CD45RO, were positively enriched for CCR7, and omitted terminally differentiated effector memory CD45RA+ cells. This clone was detected only once. The antigen is undetermined. There are 15 residues in the CDR3. Germline V gene data show CDR1 as LGHNA and CDR2 as YNFKEQ. Trimming took off 2 bases at V and 1 base at J, with 8 bases between the two ends. Using approximately 200 ng DNA, tens of thousands of T cell genomes, the sorted-subset replicate PCRs were run. Per the study methods: Filtering differed for immunoSEQ, which gave only junction sequences without quality scores. TCRdb's copy holds only in-frame clones and misses some; the assay was immunoSEQ multiplex PCR. V, J and clone size are taken as reported in that table, and D and trimming were inferred from the DNA itself. The sample consists of about 550,000 clones, 95% to 96% of them appearing once.

The sequence derives from a woman aged 25 to 39 in good health. This chain links TRBV4-2 with TRBJ2-2; D is undetermined. Material: naive CD8+ T cells sorted from blood. The CDR3 sequence is CASSQYSLNTGELFF. CDR3 DNA sequence: TGTGCCAGCAGCCAATATTCTCTGAACACCGGGGAGCTGTTTTTT.